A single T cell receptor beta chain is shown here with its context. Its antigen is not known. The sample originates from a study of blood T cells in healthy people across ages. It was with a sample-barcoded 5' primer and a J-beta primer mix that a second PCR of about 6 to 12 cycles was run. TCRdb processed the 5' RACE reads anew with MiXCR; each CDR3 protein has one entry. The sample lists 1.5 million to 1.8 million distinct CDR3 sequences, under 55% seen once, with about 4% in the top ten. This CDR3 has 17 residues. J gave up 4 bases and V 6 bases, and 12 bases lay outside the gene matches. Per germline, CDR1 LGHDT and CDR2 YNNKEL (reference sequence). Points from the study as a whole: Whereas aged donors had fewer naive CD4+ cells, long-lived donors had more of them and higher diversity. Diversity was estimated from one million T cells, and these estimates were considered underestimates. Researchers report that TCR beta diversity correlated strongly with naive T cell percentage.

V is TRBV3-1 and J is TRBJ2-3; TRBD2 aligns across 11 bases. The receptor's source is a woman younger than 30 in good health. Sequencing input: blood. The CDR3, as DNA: TGTGCCAGCAGTGGACCGGGACTAGCGGAGGCTGCAGATACGCAGTATTTT. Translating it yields CASSGPGLAEAADTQYF.